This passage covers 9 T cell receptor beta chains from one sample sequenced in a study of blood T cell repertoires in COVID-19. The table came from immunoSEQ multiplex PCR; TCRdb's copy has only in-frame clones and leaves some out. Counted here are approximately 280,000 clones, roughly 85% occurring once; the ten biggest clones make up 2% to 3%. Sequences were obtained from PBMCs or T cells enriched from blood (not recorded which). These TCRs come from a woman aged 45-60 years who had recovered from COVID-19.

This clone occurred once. CDR3 bases: TGTGCCAGCACTTACAGGGCCGGGGAGCTGTTTTTT. Translating it yields CASTYRAGELFF. This chain joins TRBV9 and TRBJ2-2; a possible D gene is TRBD1 (6 bases). Germline lookup yields CDR1 SGDLS and CDR2 YYNGEE. The V end was cut by 6 bases, the J end by 6 bases, with 9 bases between. The CDR3 runs to 12 residues. The whole variable domain, remainder taken from reference TRBV9 and TRBJ2-2, is DSGVTQTPKHLITATGQRVTLRCSPRSGDLSVYWYQQSLDQGLQFLIQYYNGEERAKGNILERFSAQQFPDLHSELNLSSLELGDSALYFCASTYRAGELFFGEGSRLTVL.

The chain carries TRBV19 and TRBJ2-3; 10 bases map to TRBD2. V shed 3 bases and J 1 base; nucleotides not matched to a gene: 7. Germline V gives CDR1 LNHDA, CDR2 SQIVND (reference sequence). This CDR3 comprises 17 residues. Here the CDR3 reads CASSIGIAGGRTDTQYF. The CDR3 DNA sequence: TGTGCCAGTAGTATCGGTATAGCGGGGGGTCGCACAGATACGCAGTATTTT.

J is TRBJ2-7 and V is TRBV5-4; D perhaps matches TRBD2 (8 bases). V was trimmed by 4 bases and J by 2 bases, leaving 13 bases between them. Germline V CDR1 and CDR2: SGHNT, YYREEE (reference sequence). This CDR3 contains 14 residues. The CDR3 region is CASSGTAGAYEQYF. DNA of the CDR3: TGTGCCAGCAGCGGGACAGCGGGGGCCTACGAGCAGTACTTC.

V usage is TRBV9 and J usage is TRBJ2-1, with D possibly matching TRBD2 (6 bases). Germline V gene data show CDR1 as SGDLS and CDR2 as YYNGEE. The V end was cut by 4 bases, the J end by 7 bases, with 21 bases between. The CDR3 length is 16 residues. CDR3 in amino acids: CASSLSGTSFLNEQFF. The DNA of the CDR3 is TGTGCCAGCAGCTTATCGGGAACTAGCTTTTTAAATGAGCAGTTCTTC.

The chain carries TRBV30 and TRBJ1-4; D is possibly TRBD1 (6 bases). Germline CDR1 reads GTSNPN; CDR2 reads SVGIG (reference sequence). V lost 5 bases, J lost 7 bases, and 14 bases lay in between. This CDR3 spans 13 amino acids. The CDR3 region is CAWGGGGGEKLFF. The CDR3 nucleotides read TGTGCCTGGGGAGGGGGAGGCGGTGAAAAACTGTTTTTT. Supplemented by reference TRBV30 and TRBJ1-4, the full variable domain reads SQTIHQWPATLVQPVGSPLSLECTVEGTSNPNLYWYRQAAGRGLQLLFYSVGIGQISSEVPQNLSASRPQDRQFILSSKKLLLSDSGFYLCAWGGGGGEKLFFGSGTQLSVL.

This CDR3 reads CASSFRTSDNEQFF. In DNA form, the CDR3 reads TGTGCCAGCAGTTTCCGGACTAGCGACAATGAGCAGTTCTTC. V gene TRBV6-5 combines with J gene TRBJ2-1; 9 bases fit TRBD2. V gave up 4 bases and J gave up 5 bases; unmatched junction bases: 3. This CDR3 spans 14 amino acids. The V gene's germline CDR1 is MNHEY and CDR2 SVGAGI.

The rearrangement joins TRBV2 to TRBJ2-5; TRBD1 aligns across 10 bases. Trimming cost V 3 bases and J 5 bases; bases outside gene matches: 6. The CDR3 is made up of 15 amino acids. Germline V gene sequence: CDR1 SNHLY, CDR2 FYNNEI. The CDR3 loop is CASSDPGTGEETQYF. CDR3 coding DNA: TGTGCCAGCAGTGACCCCGGGACAGGGGAGGAGACCCAGTACTTC.

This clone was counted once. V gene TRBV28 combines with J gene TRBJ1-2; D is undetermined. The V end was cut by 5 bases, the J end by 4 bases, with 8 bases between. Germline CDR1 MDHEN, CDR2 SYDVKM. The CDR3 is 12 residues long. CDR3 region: CASSLARYGYTF. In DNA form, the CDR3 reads TGTGCCAGCAGTCTGGCCCGCTATGGCTACACCTTC.

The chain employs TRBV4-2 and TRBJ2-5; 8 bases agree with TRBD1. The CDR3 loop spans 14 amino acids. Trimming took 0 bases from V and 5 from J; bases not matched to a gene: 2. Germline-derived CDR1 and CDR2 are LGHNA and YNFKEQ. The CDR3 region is CASSQEDRAETQYF. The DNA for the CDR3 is TGTGCCAGCAGCCAAGAGGACAGGGCCGAGACCCAGTACTTC.